The 14 T cell receptor beta chains below were found in one sample sequenced in a study of a mutant IDH1 vaccine in newly diagnosed glioma. Assay used: immunoSEQ multiplex PCR; TCRdb lists only in-frame clones, some missing. Counted here are about 16,000 clones, approximately 80% occurring once; the ten biggest clones make up less than 12%. As for time point: baseline, week 1 (first vaccination visit). Specified treatment: pre-vaccination baseline after standard-of-care therapy. Sequencing was performed on PBMCs, taken from a glioma patient treated with radiotherapy, temozolomide or both. The receptors originated from a man in his forties with glioma.

The chain has TRBV5-6 and TRBJ1-6; D gene unclear. V was cut by 6 bases and J by 7 bases, with 17 bases left in between. Germline values: CDR1 SGHDT, CDR2 YYEEEE. This CDR3 comprises 15 residues. The CDR3 sequence: CASIHRGRSNSPLHF. In DNA form, the CDR3 reads TGTGCCAGCATCCACAGAGGACGGTCGAATTCACCCCTCCACTTT.

This clone appeared a few times. The chain combines TRBV6-1 with TRBJ1-2; no firm D call. Germline loops: CDR1 MNHNS, CDR2 SASEGT. The V gene lost 4 bases and the J gene lost 3 bases, with 9 bases spanning the gap. CDR3 length: 13 amino acids. For the CDR3, the DNA is TGTGCCAGCAGTGCCTCTTCTGACTATGGCTACACCTTC. Amino acid sequence: CASSASSDYGYTF.

CDR3 amino acids: CASSPDGTGPYGYTF. The CDR3, as DNA: TGTGCCAGCTCACCAGATGGGACAGGGCCCTATGGCTACACCTTC. The chain couples TRBV18 to TRBJ1-2; 9 nucleotides line up with TRBD1. The germline CDR1 and CDR2 sequences are KGHSH and LQKENI. The V segment lost 2 bases and the J segment 4 bases; nucleotides outside the gene matches: 5. CDR3 length: 15 amino acids.

This chain connects TRBV5-8 to TRBJ1-6; D is uncertain. Looked up from germline, CDR1 is SGHTS and CDR2 is YDEGEE. This CDR3 spans 17 amino acids. V was trimmed by 0 bases and J by 2 bases, leaving 12 bases between them. The CDR3 coding sequence is TGTGCCAGCAGCTTGGCTCCCCTACGGCCCTATAATTCACCCCTCCACTTT. It specifies CASSLAPLRPYNSPLHF.

The chain is built from TRBV4-3 and TRBJ1-2; no definite D call. CDR3 size: 15 residues. Germline V lookup: CDR1 LGHNA, CDR2 YSLEER. V lost 1 base to trimming and J lost 4 bases, with 13 bases between them. CDR3 region: CASSQGLEGIYGYTF. The CDR3 DNA is TGCGCCAGCAGCCAAGGCTTAGAAGGGATCTATGGCTACACCTTC.

This chain connects TRBV7-2 to TRBJ2-5; D perhaps matches TRBD2 (6 bases). The length of the CDR3 is 15 residues. V dropped 3 bases and J dropped 3 bases, with 14 bases sitting between them. Germline CDR1 is SGHTA and CDR2 is FQGNSA. The CDR3 nucleotides are TGTGCCAGCAGCTTGAGGGCCTGGGGGGAAGAGACCCAGTACTTC. Amino acids: CASSLRAWGEETQYF. The complete variable domain, with remaining parts taken from reference TRBV7-2 and TRBJ2-5, reads GAGVSQSPSNKVTEKGKDVELRCDPISGHTALYWYRQSLGQGLEFLIYFQGNSAPDKSGLPSDRFSAERTGGSVSTLTIQRTQQEDSAVYLCASSLRAWGEETQYFGPGTRLLVL.

This chain uses TRBV10-3 with TRBJ2-3; no firm D call. Trimming removed 0 bases at V and 0 bases at J, with 13 bases between. Germline V CDR1 and CDR2: ENHRY, SYGVKD. This CDR3 comprises 17 residues. The CDR3 loop reads CAISESIVGPSTDTQYF. The CDR3 region has the DNA TGTGCCATCAGTGAGTCGATAGTCGGCCCCAGCACAGATACGCAGTATTTT.

The table lists this clone with a count of one. The chain recombines TRBV9 with TRBJ1-2; D perhaps matches TRBD1 (6 bases). CDR1 and CDR2 (germline): SGDLS, YYNGEE. V was clipped by 5 bases and J by 1 base, with 9 bases between them. This CDR3 is 13 amino acids long. CDR3 bases: TGTGCCAGCAGGAACAGGGATAACTATGGCTACACCTTC. Protein sequence: CASRNRDNYGYTF.

The chain carries TRBV10-1 and TRBJ1-4; 10 bases fit TRBD1. The germline CDR1 and CDR2 sequences are WNHNN and SYGVQD (reference sequence). CDR3 length: 13 amino acids. Germline trimming cut 7 bases from V and 8 bases from J; bases unmatched to any gene: 4. CDR3 loop: CASKGQGSEKLFF. CDR3 DNA: TGCGCCAGCAAGGGACAGGGGAGCGAAAAACTGTTTTTT.

J is TRBJ2-3 and V is TRBV28; unclear D gene. The V end lost 4 bases, the J end lost 1 base, and 18 bases lay between the germline ends. CDR3 length: 17 amino acids. The germline gives CDR1 MDHEN, CDR2 SYDVKM. The CDR3 nucleotides read TGTGCCAGCAGTTCGGGTCCAGGCCAGACGGGCACAGATACGCAGTATTTT. It specifies CASSSGPGQTGTDTQYF.

On this clone itself: One end of the junction fails to match germline, which may point to a read error. J is TRBJ2-2 and V is TRBV4-3; 10 nucleotides agree with TRBD2. Germline V lookup: CDR1 LGHNA, CDR2 YSLEER. This CDR3 contains 16 residues. CDR3 residues: CASSPRTSGEHRGAVF. CDR3 sequence (DNA): TGCGCCAGCAGCCCCCGGACTAGCGGAGAACACCGGGGAGCTGTTTTT.

J is TRBJ2-3 and V is TRBV5-3, with D unresolved. TRBV5-3 is given ORF status, its function remaining uncertain. Trimming pared 0 bases from V and 6 bases from J, leaving 23 bases between. The CDR3 length is 18 residues. This CDR3 is CARSLGVRVRIRWDTQYF. The CDR3 DNA sequence: TGTGCCAGAAGCTTGGGGGTAAGGGTACGTATACGGTGGGATACGCAGTATTTT.

V gene TRBV19 combines with J gene TRBJ1-1; TRBD1 agrees at 7 bases. The length of the CDR3 is 14 residues. V dropped 9 bases and J dropped 1; count of bases not matched to a gene: 8. The germline gives CDR1 LNHDA, CDR2 SQIVND (reference sequence). CDR3: CASRDSSWNTEAFF. The CDR3 bases are TGTGCCAGCCGGGACAGCTCTTGGAACACTGAAGCTTTCTTT.

This chain joins TRBV19 and TRBJ2-2, with unresolved D. The V gene's germline CDR1 is LNHDA and CDR2 SQIVND (reference sequence). V was clipped by 2 bases and J by 2 bases, with 6 bases between them. The CDR3 spans 14 residues. CDR3 nucleotides: TGTGCCAGTAGTATAAGTAGAAACACCGGGGAGCTGTTTTTT. Its translation: CASSISRNTGELFF.